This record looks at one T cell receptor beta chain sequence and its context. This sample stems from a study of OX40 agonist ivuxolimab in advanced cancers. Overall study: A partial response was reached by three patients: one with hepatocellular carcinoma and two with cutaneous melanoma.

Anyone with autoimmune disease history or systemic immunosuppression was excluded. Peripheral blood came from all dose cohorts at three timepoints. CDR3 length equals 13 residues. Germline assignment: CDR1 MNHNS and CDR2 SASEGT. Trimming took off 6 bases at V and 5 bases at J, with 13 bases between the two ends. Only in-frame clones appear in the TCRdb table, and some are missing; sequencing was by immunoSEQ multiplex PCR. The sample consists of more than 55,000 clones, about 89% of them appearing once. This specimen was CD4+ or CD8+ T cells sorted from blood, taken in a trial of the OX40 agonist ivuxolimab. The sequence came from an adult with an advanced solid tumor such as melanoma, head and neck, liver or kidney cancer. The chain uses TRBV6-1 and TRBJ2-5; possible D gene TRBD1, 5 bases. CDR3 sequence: CASRRQSGETQYF. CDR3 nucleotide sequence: TGTGCCAGCAGACGACAGTCTGGTGAGACCCAGTACTTC.